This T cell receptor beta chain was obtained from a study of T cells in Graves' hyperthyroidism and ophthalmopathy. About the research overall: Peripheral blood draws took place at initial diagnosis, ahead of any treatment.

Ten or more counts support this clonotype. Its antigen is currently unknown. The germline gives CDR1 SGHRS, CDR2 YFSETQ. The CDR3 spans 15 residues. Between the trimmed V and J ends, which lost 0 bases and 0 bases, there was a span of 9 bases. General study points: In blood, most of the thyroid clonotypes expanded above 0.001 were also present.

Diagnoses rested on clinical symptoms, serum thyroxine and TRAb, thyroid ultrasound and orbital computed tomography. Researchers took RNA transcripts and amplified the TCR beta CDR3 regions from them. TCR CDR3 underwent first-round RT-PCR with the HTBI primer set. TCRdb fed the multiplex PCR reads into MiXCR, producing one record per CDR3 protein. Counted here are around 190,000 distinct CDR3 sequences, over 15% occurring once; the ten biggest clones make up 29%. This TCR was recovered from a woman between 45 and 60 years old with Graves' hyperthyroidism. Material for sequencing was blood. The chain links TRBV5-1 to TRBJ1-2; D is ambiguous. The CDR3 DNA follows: TGCGCCAGCAGCTTGGGGGCAGGCCCTAACTATGGCTACACCTTC. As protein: CASSLGAGPNYGYTF.